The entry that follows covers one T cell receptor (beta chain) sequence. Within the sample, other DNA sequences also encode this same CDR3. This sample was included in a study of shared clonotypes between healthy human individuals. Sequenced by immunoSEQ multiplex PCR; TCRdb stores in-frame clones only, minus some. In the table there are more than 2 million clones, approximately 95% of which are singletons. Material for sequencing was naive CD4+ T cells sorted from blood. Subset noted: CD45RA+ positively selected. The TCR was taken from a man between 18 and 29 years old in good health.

The CDR3 protein is CASSPEEGQPQHF. CDR3 sequence (DNA): TGTGCCAGCAGTCCCGAAGAGGGTCAGCCCCAGCATTTT. V is TRBV6-4 and J is TRBJ1-5, with D uncertain. V was clipped by 5 bases and J by 6 bases, with 11 bases between them. CDR3 length: 13 amino acids. CDR1 MRHNA and CDR2 SNTAGT come from the germline V gene.